The 19 T cell receptor beta chains below were found in one sample sequenced in a study of control samples from healthy donors and cancer patients. The repertoire was sequenced with immunoSEQ multiplex PCR; TCRdb's copy has only in-frame clones and lacks some. The sample carries 90,000 to 140,000 clones, roughly four fifths recorded once. The sample was blood. All receptors come from a woman between 45 and 65 years old in good health.

The V call is TRBV27, the J call TRBJ1-4; possibly TRBD1 for D (6 bases). There are 16 residues in the CDR3. Germline values: CDR1 MNHEY, CDR2 SMNVEV (reference sequence). Between the trimmed V and J ends, which lost 2 bases and 5 bases, there was a span of 15 bases. DNA for the CDR3: TGTGCCAGCAGTTTAGACGTTACAGGGACGAATGAAAAACTGTTTTTT. Translated: CASSLDVTGTNEKLFF.

The gene calls are TRBV4-3 and TRBJ1-5; D might be TRBD1 (5 bases). The germline gives CDR1 LGHNA, CDR2 YSLEER. The V end was cut by 0 bases, the J end by 5 bases, with 17 bases between. The CDR3 contains 17 residues. The CDR3 bases are TGCGCCAGCAGCCAAGAATGGGGGTCAGGGCCCGATCAGCCCCAGCATTTT. Protein product: CASSQEWGSGPDQPQHF.

The rearrangement links TRBV5-1 to TRBJ2-7, with 8 bases matching TRBD1. The CDR3 length is 18 residues. The V and J ends lost 1 base and 0 bases, in that order; junction bases with no gene match: 12. Per the germline V gene, CDR1 is SGHRS and CDR2 is YFSETQ. CDR3 nucleotides: TGCGCCAGCAGCTTGTGGAGGGGAGGACAGGGCGGCTCCTACGAGCAGTACTTC. Amino acids: CASSLWRGGQGGSYEQYF.

The chain recombines TRBV18 with TRBJ1-3, with D perhaps TRBD1 (5 bases). The germline V gene encodes CDR1 KGHSH and CDR2 LQKENI. The CDR3 consists of 15 residues. Trimming took off 5 bases at V and 2 bases at J, with 13 bases between the two ends. CDR3 residues: CASSKPGSAGNTIYF. The CDR3, as DNA: TGTGCCAGCTCAAAACCAGGGTCTGCTGGAAACACCATATATTTT. The entire variable domain, with the rest obtained from reference TRBV18 and TRBJ1-3, is as follows: NAGVMQNPRHLVRRRGQEARLRCSPMKGHSHVYWYRQLPEEGLKFMVYLQKENIIDESGMPKERFSAEFPKEGPSILRIQQVVRGDSAAYFCASSKPGSAGNTIYFGEGSWLTVV.

This chain connects TRBV6-5 to TRBJ2-6; unclear D gene. V shed 0 bases and J shed 2 bases, with 2 bases lying between them. The CDR3 sequence is 14 residues long. The germline gives CDR1 MNHEY, CDR2 SVGAGI. In nucleotides, the CDR3 is TGTGCCAGCAGTTACTCAACTGGGGCCAACGTCCTGACTTTC. Its translation: CASSYSTGANVLTF.

In its sample, this clone was seen once. The V gene is TRBV12-5, the J gene TRBJ2-7; D remains unclear. Germline V CDR1 and CDR2: LGHNT, FRNRAP. Between the trimmed V and J ends, which lost 2 bases and 2 bases, there was a span of 7 bases. This CDR3 has 13 residues. The CDR3 sequence is CASGLSPTYEQYF. DNA of the CDR3: TGTGCTAGTGGTTTGTCCCCCACCTACGAGCAGTACTTC.

The sample holds one count of this clone. The chain is built from TRBV18 and TRBJ1-2; the D is unclear. The CDR3 runs to 14 residues. Deletions cut 5 bases from V and 8 bases from J, with 18 bases between. CDR1 and CDR2 (germline): KGHSH, LQKENI. The CDR3 DNA follows: TGTGCCAGCTCATCGGCTACTGGGTCCGGGGGCTACACCTTC. This codes for CASSSATGSGGYTF.

The chain couples TRBV6-1 to TRBJ1-1; D uncertain. Per the germline V gene, CDR1 is MNHNS and CDR2 is SASEGT. The CDR3 totals 15 residues. Trimming took 1 base from V and 0 from J, leaving 9 bases between them. The CDR3: CASSEDLGLNTEAFF. For the CDR3, the DNA is TGTGCCAGCAGTGAAGATTTGGGGTTGAACACTGAAGCTTTCTTT.

Regarding this clone: Compared with germline, one end of the junction differs, possibly owing to a read error. The V call is TRBV7-2, the J call TRBJ2-1, with D possibly matching TRBD2 (5 bases). Germline V gene lookup returns CDR1 SGHTA and CDR2 FQGNSA. This CDR3 comprises 11 residues. The CDR3, as DNA: TGTGCCAGCAGCGAGAGGGATTTAAGGGTCTTC. This codes for CASSERDLRVF.

CDR3 region: CASSSSGSLYNEQFF. CDR3 DNA: TGTGCCAGCAGCTCCAGCGGGAGTCTCTACAATGAGCAGTTCTTC. The rearrangement links TRBV7-3 to TRBJ2-1; TRBD2 matches 8 bases. The CDR3 is 15 amino acids. V gave up 4 bases and J gave up 3 bases; unmatched junction bases: 5. CDR1 and CDR2 from the germline V gene are SGHTA and FQGTGA. The variable domain in full, completed from reference TRBV7-3 and TRBJ2-1, reads GAGVSQTPSNKVTEKGKYVELRCDPISGHTALYWYRQSLGQGPEFLIYFQGTGAADDSGLPNDRFFAVRPEGSVSTLKIQRTERGDSAVYLCASSSSGSLYNEQFFGPGTRLTVL.

This sequence joins TRBV6-4 and TRBJ2-1; possibly TRBD2 for D (6 bases). V was clipped by 1 base and J by 6 bases, with 10 bases between them. The CDR3 consists of 14 residues. CDR1 is MRHNA, CDR2 SNTAGT, per germline. The CDR3 sequence is CASSDWTTSNEQFF. CDR3 coding DNA: TGTGCCAGCAGTGACTGGACTACAAGCAATGAGCAGTTCTTC.

The chain is built from TRBV27 and TRBJ2-1, with 15 bases lining up with TRBD2. The CDR3 loop spans 15 amino acids. The germline gives CDR1 MNHEY, CDR2 SMNVEV (reference sequence). V was clipped by 6 bases and J by 8 bases; unmatched bases: 5. The CDR3 region is CASRHGTSGGYEQFF. The CDR3 bases are TGTGCCAGCAGACACGGGACTAGCGGGGGGTATGAGCAGTTCTTC.

The V and J genes are TRBV24-1 and TRBJ2-2; D is possibly TRBD1 (5 bases). Germline V CDR1 and CDR2: KGHDR, SFDVKD. The CDR3 extends over 17 amino acids. With 4 bases removed from V and 4 bases from J, the gap between germline ends came to 18 bases. The CDR3 protein is CATSDPLTARGTGELFF. In DNA, the CDR3 is TGTGCCACCAGTGACCCGTTGACAGCCCGAGGCACCGGGGAGCTGTTTTTT.

The gene calls are TRBV6-5 and TRBJ2-7, with D perhaps matching TRBD1 or TRBD2 (7 bases each). This CDR3 spans 14 amino acids. Trimming left V 6 bases short and J 4 bases short, with 16 bases between. Germline CDR1 MNHEY, CDR2 SVGAGI. CDR3 loop: CASSPHRGGYEQYF. The CDR3 coding sequence is TGTGCCAGCAGCCCCCACAGGGGAGGGTACGAGCAGTACTTC.

This clone occurred once. The V gene is TRBV15, the J gene TRBJ2-1; possibly TRBD1 or TRBD2 for D (5 bases each). The germline V gene has CDR1 LNHNV and CDR2 YYDKDF (reference sequence). V gave up 0 bases and J gave up 2 bases, with 11 bases separating them. This CDR3 has 16 amino acids. The CDR3: CATSRDLRGTYNEQFF. In DNA form, the CDR3 reads TGTGCCACCAGCAGAGATTTGAGGGGAACCTACAATGAGCAGTTCTTC.

This chain links TRBV14 with TRBJ2-4, with a weak D call TRBD2 (5 bases). The length of the CDR3 is 14 residues. V was pared by 1 base and J by 6 bases, with 10 bases between. Germline V gives CDR1 SGHDN, CDR2 FVKESK. For the CDR3, the DNA is TGTGCCAGCAGCCAAGGAACTAGAGGAAACATTCAGTACTTC. Translated: CASSQGTRGNIQYF.

This rearrangement joins TRBV5-8 to TRBJ2-6; D not certain. The CDR3 contains 16 residues. The V and J ends lost 4 bases and 0 bases respectively, with 11 bases between them. From germline, CDR1 is SGHTS and CDR2 YDEGEE. This chain's CDR3 is CASSNGRRSGANVLTF. The CDR3 coding sequence is TGTGCCAGCAGCAACGGACGGCGCTCTGGGGCCAACGTCCTGACTTTC.

V and J are TRBV14 and TRBJ1-4, with no clear D. This CDR3 is 14 amino acids long. The V gene lost 4 bases and the J gene lost 6 bases, with 12 bases spanning the gap. From germline, CDR1 is SGHDN and CDR2 FVKESK. In DNA form, the CDR3 reads TGTGCCAGCAGCCCGGACCTCGCGGATGAAAAACTGTTTTTT. The encoded protein is CASSPDLADEKLFF.

This clone was counted a few times. CDR3 sequence reads: CASSPTPGTSGGPTNTGELFF. CDR3 sequence (DNA): TGTGCCAGCAGCCCGACCCCCGGGACTAGCGGGGGACCTACGAACACCGGGGAGCTGTTTTTT. This sequence joins TRBV9 and TRBJ2-2, with 14 nucleotides matching TRBD2. The germline gives CDR1 SGDLS, CDR2 YYNGEE. This CDR3 has 21 amino acids. V was clipped by 4 bases and J by 0 bases; unmatched bases: 14.